These 30 T cell receptor beta chains originate from one sample sequenced in a study of blood T cell repertoires in COVID-19. The protocol was immunoSEQ multiplex PCR, while the TCRdb copy is restricted to in-frame clones and leaves out a portion. The data contain 150,000 to 200,000 clones, over 75% of them singletons. The sample consisted of peripheral blood. The receptors originated from a man aged 55 to 70 with acute or convalescent COVID-19.

A few counts support this clone. The genes are TRBV18 and TRBJ2-1, with D possibly TRBD2 on 6 matching bases. The CDR3 has 15 residues. V was cut by 3 bases and J by 4 bases, with 13 bases left in between. CDR1 and CDR2 (germline): KGHSH, LQKENI. The CDR3: CASSPGGTIYNEQFF. The CDR3 nucleotides are TGTGCCAGCTCACCCGGCGGGACGATTTACAATGAGCAGTTCTTC.

The CDR3 spells CASSPHLGPDTQYF. In DNA, the CDR3 is TGTGCCAGCAGTCCCCACCTAGGCCCAGATACGCAGTATTTT. V usage is TRBV27 and J usage is TRBJ2-3; no clear D. V lost 5 bases and J 4 bases, leaving 13 bases between the germline ends. This CDR3 has 14 residues. The V gene's germline CDR1 is MNHEY and CDR2 SMNVEV (reference sequence).

The rearrangement links TRBV9 to TRBJ2-3; TRBD2 matches 8 bases. V lost 0 bases to trimming and J lost 7 bases; unmatched junction nucleotides: 7. Per germline, CDR1 SGDLS and CDR2 YYNGEE. There are 15 residues in the CDR3. The CDR3 DNA sequence: TGTGCCAGCAGCGTAGAGGGACTAGGAAGAAATACGCAGTATTTT. Translation gives CASSVEGLGRNTQYF.

The rearrangement joins TRBV5-1 to TRBJ2-2; 12 nucleotides align to TRBD2. CDR3 size: 17 residues. Germline assignment: CDR1 SGHRS and CDR2 YFSETQ. The V segment lost 4 bases and the J segment 0 bases; nucleotides outside the gene matches: 4. The CDR3 here is CASSIRTSGANTGELFF. As DNA, the CDR3 is TGCGCCAGCAGCATTCGGACTAGCGGGGCGAACACCGGGGAGCTGTTTTTT.

The chain combines TRBV9 with TRBJ2-1, with 10 bases fitting TRBD2. The CDR3 sequence is 15 residues long. Trimming took 4 bases from V and 4 from J; bases not matched to a gene: 5. Germline CDR1 is SGDLS and CDR2 is YYNGEE. CDR3 residues: CASSPGLAYYNEQFF. The CDR3 nucleotides read TGTGCCAGCAGCCCGGGACTAGCGTATTACAATGAGCAGTTCTTC.

V is TRBV3-1 (or the pseudogene TRBV3-2) and J is TRBJ1-2; D unclear. V lost 4 bases and J 3 bases, leaving 9 bases between the germline ends. Germline CDR1 reads LGHDT; CDR2 reads YNNKEL (reference sequence). The CDR3 is 13 amino acids. The DNA of the CDR3 is TGTGCCAGCAGCCCCCCCGGAGACTATGGCTACACCTTC. It specifies CASSPPGDYGYTF.

To note about this clone: The junction shows a germline mismatch at one end, possibly a read error. The chain joins TRBV6-2 or TRBV6-3 to TRBJ2-7; TRBD1 is a possible D gene (8 bases). Germline lookup yields CDR1 MNHEY and CDR2 SVGEGT. This CDR3 spans 13 amino acids. The CDR3 DNA reads TGTGCCAGCAATTACAGGGGGGGATACGAGCAGTACTTC. Amino acids: CASNYRGGYEQYF.

This clone was detected only once. The V call is TRBV7-9, the J call TRBJ1-6; TRBD1 agrees at 8 bases. J was trimmed by 10 bases and V by 4 bases; bases with no gene match: 6. CDR1 SEHNR and CDR2 FQNEAQ come from the germline V gene (reference sequence). CDR3 length: 14 amino acids. The CDR3 coding sequence is TGTGCCAGCAGCTGGGGGACAGGTTACTCACCCCTCCACTTT. It yields the protein CASSWGTGYSPLHF.

The rearrangement uses TRBV6-5 and TRBJ2-7; 7 bases are shared with TRBD1. CDR1 and CDR2 (germline): MNHEY, SVGAGI. The CDR3 contains 15 residues. The V gene end was trimmed by 5 bases and the J gene end by 5 bases; junction bases not matched to a gene: 12. The CDR3 loop is CASSRLDRAANEQYF. DNA of the CDR3: TGTGCCAGCAGTCGGCTCGACAGGGCGGCGAACGAGCAGTACTTC.

The chain links TRBV5-6 to TRBJ1-5; D ambiguous. Trimming took 0 bases from V and 5 from J, leaving 12 bases between them. The CDR3 length is 15 residues. Germline lookup yields CDR1 SGHDT and CDR2 YYEEEE. The CDR3 loop reads CASSLGHNADQPQHF. The CDR3 nucleotides are TGTGCCAGCAGCTTGGGTCACAATGCGGATCAGCCCCAGCATTTT.

This clone was detected only once. The chain has TRBV27 and TRBJ1-5; perhaps TRBD1 as D (6 bases). Deletions cut 3 bases from V and 3 bases from J, with 15 bases between. This CDR3 region has 16 residues. Germline CDR1 is MNHEY and CDR2 is SMNVEV (reference sequence). The CDR3 sequence is CASSFRIGGPNQPQHF. DNA of the CDR3: TGTGCCAGCAGTTTTAGGATCGGGGGGCCCAATCAGCCCCAGCATTTT.

The chain couples TRBV27 to TRBJ2-2; 7 positions match TRBD2. The CDR3 spans 16 residues. Germline CDR1 and CDR2: MNHEY and SMNVEV (reference sequence). Unmatched junction bases numbered 4, after V lost 2 bases and J lost 1 base. The CDR3 bases are TGTGCCAGCAGTTTAATGGGCGGGAGGAACACCGGGGAGCTGTTTTTT. This translates into CASSLMGGRNTGELFF.

The chain combines TRBV6-5 with TRBJ2-1, with TRBD2 identical over 11 bases. This CDR3 region has 14 residues. CDR1 and CDR2 (germline): MNHEY, SVGAGI. The V segment lost 6 bases and the J segment 10 bases; nucleotides outside the gene matches: 8. CDR3 DNA sequence: TGTGCCAGCAGGCTAGCGGGAGGACGGTACGAGCAGTTCTTC. Its protein is CASRLAGGRYEQFF.

The genes are TRBV28 and TRBJ1-6, with 7 bases matching TRBD1. There are 13 residues in the CDR3. Germline assignment: CDR1 MDHEN and CDR2 SYDVKM. Trimming took 8 bases from V and 7 from J; bases not matched to a gene: 5. CDR3 residues: CASGRDSNSPLHF. The CDR3 nucleotides are TGTGCCAGCGGACGGGACAGCAATTCACCCCTCCACTTT.

The rearrangement joins TRBV10-3 to TRBJ1-5, with D unclear. The CDR3 length is 13 residues. V lost 10 bases, J lost 5 bases, and 15 bases lay in between. CDR1 ENHRY and CDR2 SYGVKD come from the germline V gene. The CDR3 region is CATPRGDHQPQHF. The CDR3 DNA is TGTGCCACCCCGCGGGGAGACCATCAGCCCCAGCATTTT.

This chain joins TRBV7-2 and TRBJ2-7; 8 bases match TRBD1. Germline loops: CDR1 SGHTA, CDR2 FQGNSA. The CDR3 contains 15 residues. J was trimmed by 0 bases and V by 1 base; bases with no gene match: 2. The CDR3 DNA follows: TGTGCCAGCAGCTTAGGGACAGGGATCTCCTACGAGCAGTACTTC. This sequence encodes CASSLGTGISYEQYF.

The chain joins TRBV19 to TRBJ1-5, with 7 bases identical to TRBD1. Germline CDR1 and CDR2: LNHDA and SQIVND (reference sequence). The CDR3 runs to 16 residues. J lost 1 base, V lost 7 bases, and 10 bases had no gene match. The CDR3 spells CASISMDRKSNQPQHF. The CDR3, as DNA: TGTGCCAGTATCTCTATGGACAGGAAGAGCAATCAGCCCCAGCATTTT.

The chain links TRBV5-1 to TRBJ2-7; 7 bases fit TRBD2. CDR1 is SGHRS, CDR2 YFSETQ, per germline. This CDR3 comprises 16 residues. V trimming: 4 bases; J trimming: 0 bases; junction bases outside the gene matches: 10. CDR3 nucleotide sequence: TGCGCCAGCAGCCTCCAACACGGGGGGATCTCCTACGAGCAGTACTTC. Protein: CASSLQHGGISYEQYF.

This clone was seen a handful of times. V usage is TRBV6-5 and J usage is TRBJ1-3, with a possible D match to TRBD1 (6 bases). Trimming took off 8 bases at V and 1 base at J, with 12 bases between the two ends. The CDR3 extends over 14 amino acids. Per the germline V gene, CDR1 is MNHEY and CDR2 is SVGAGI. CDR3 sequence: CASLSGTSGNTIYF. CDR3 sequence (DNA): TGTGCCAGCCTCTCAGGGACATCTGGAAACACCATATATTTT.

The chain links TRBV27 to TRBJ2-7, with 12 bases fitting TRBD2. Per the germline V gene, CDR1 is MNHEY and CDR2 is SMNVEV (reference sequence). With 6 bases clipped from V and 6 bases from J, the junction kept 6 bases outside the gene matches. The CDR3 loop spans 14 amino acids. The CDR3 here is CASRPGTSGSEQYF. The CDR3 DNA sequence: TGTGCCAGCAGACCCGGGACTAGCGGGTCCGAGCAGTACTTC.

The CDR3 DNA follows: TGTGCCAGCAGCTCACTTAATCAGCCCCAGCATTTT. Its translation: CASSSLNQPQHF. This sequence joins TRBV7-8 and TRBJ1-5; the D is unclear. Germline assignment: CDR1 SGHVS and CDR2 FQNEAQ. Trimming removed 4 bases from V and 4 bases from J, with 5 bases in between. This CDR3 contains 12 residues.

This sequence joins TRBV6-1 and TRBJ2-5; 9 positions match TRBD1. J lost 4 bases, V lost 3 bases, and 9 bases had no gene match. Germline V lookup: CDR1 MNHNS, CDR2 SASEGT. The CDR3 is made up of 16 amino acids. CDR3 sequence (DNA): TGTGCCAGCAGTGACCTCGTTCCGGGACAGGGAGAGACCCAGTACTTC. The encoded protein is CASSDLVPGQGETQYF.

In nucleotides, the CDR3 is TGTGCCAGCAGTTTGTCCAGAATTGGCAATCAGCCCCAGCATTTT. It yields the protein CASSLSRIGNQPQHF. V usage is TRBV27 and J usage is TRBJ1-5, with D unresolved. V dropped 3 bases and J dropped 2 bases, with 11 bases sitting between them. The V gene's germline CDR1 is MNHEY and CDR2 SMNVEV (reference sequence). This CDR3 is built from 15 residues.

The chain recombines TRBV10-2 with TRBJ2-1, with 10 positions matching TRBD2. The CDR3 totals 15 residues. Looked up from germline, CDR1 is WSHSY and CDR2 is SAAADI. Trimming took 2 bases from V and 8 from J; bases not matched to a gene: 6. The CDR3, as DNA: TGCGCCAGCAGTGAGCAAGCGGGAGGGCCTCATGAGCAGTTCTTC. Translating gives CASSEQAGGPHEQFF.

This chain joins TRBV6-5 and TRBJ2-2; 7 positions agree with TRBD1. The ends lost 11 bases at V and 7 bases at J; junction bases unmatched: 10. CDR3 length equals 13 residues. From germline, CDR1 is MNHEY and CDR2 SVGAGI. CDR3: CARYRGWGGELFF. CDR3 nucleotide sequence: TGTGCCCGTTACAGGGGCTGGGGCGGGGAGCTGTTTTTT.

The chain couples TRBV6-5 to TRBJ1-1; TRBD1 matches at 7 bases. The CDR3 is 16 amino acids. The V segment lost 1 base and the J segment 1 base; nucleotides outside the gene matches: 6. CDR1 MNHEY and CDR2 SVGAGI come from the germline V gene. CDR3 amino acids: CASSYYATGKNTEAFF. The CDR3, as DNA: TGTGCCAGCAGTTACTACGCGACAGGGAAGAACACTGAAGCTTTCTTT.

Worth noting for this clone: Other DNA sequences in this sample translate to the same CDR3. V is TRBV9 and J is TRBJ2-7; the D gene is possibly TRBD2 (6 bases). Trimming took 0 bases from V and 2 from J, leaving 9 bases between them. Germline V gene sequence: CDR1 SGDLS, CDR2 YYNGEE. The CDR3 runs to 14 residues. The CDR3 bases are TGTGCCAGCAGCGTAGGGGGAGGCCCCTACGAGCAGTACTTC. Its protein is CASSVGGGPYEQYF.

As DNA, the CDR3 is TGCGCCAGCAGCCGGGATAGACAGTCCACCTACGAGCAGTACTTC. It yields the protein CASSRDRQSTYEQYF. The chain has TRBV4-1 and TRBJ2-7, with D possibly matching TRBD1 (5 bases). The V end lost 4 bases, the J end lost 2 bases, and 15 bases lay between the germline ends. Germline V CDR1 and CDR2: MGHRA, YSYEKL. The CDR3 is 15 amino acids.

The chain combines TRBV19 with TRBJ2-1; 9 bases are a match to TRBD2. The CDR3 loop spans 16 amino acids. V shed 6 bases and J 4 bases; nucleotides not matched to a gene: 10. The V gene's germline CDR1 is LNHDA and CDR2 SQIVND (reference sequence). The CDR3 DNA reads TGTGCCAGTAGGCCGGGCGGGACTAGCTTGTACAATGAGCAGTTCTTC. Its protein product is CASRPGGTSLYNEQFF.

The rearrangement links TRBV28 to TRBJ2-2; the D gene is possibly TRBD1 (5 bases). Germline CDR1 reads MDHEN; CDR2 reads SYDVKM. V lost 5 bases and J 1 base, leaving 8 bases between the germline ends. This CDR3 has 14 residues. CDR3 loop: CASSVTGNTGELFF. For the CDR3, the DNA is TGTGCCAGCAGTGTAACAGGGAACACCGGGGAGCTGTTTTTT.